These 25 T cell receptor beta chains share one sample of origin, sequenced in a study of T cells expressing NK-cell markers. TCRdb reprocessed the 5' RACE reads, with one entry per CDR3 protein and no DNA. Recorded here are some 440,000 distinct CDR3 sequences; the top ten clones represent 1.4% to 1.5%. The sample consisted of blood T cells: a sorted CD56 or NKG2C T cell subset, CD4+ or CD8+ T cells, or bulk PBMC T cells (not recorded which). The receptor set was obtained from a woman aged 45-59 years in good health.

The chain uses TRBV11-3 and TRBJ1-4. Germline lookup yields CDR1 SGHNT and CDR2 YENEEA. The CDR3 runs to 14 residues. The CDR3 is CASSSVWTNEKLFF.

The genes are TRBV3-1 and TRBJ2-2; absent DNA, TCRdb's TRBD2 call cannot be checked. This CDR3 comprises 18 residues. Germline V gives CDR1 LGHDT, CDR2 YNNKEL (reference sequence). CDR3 sequence reads: CASSPGLAGGPSTGELFF.

The chain employs TRBV12-3 or TRBV12-4 and TRBJ2-7; there is no DNA to check the TCRdb D call of TRBD1. The CDR3 length is 14 residues. The CDR3 loop reads CASSLEAGKGEQYF.

This rearrangement joins TRBV2 to TRBJ1-5. This CDR3 contains 14 residues. Germline values: CDR1 SNHLY, CDR2 FYNNEI. CDR3 sequence reads: CASTRENSNQPQHF.

V and J are TRBV6-1 and TRBJ2-1; TCRdb indicates TRBD2, and absent DNA this call remains unverified. CDR3 length: 14 amino acids. Germline values: CDR1 MNHNS, CDR2 SASEGT. The CDR3 region is CASSDQRGRTVVFF.

The genes are TRBV5-5 and TRBJ2-1; TCRdb proposes TRBD2, but this gene call is untestable without DNA. There are 17 residues in the CDR3. Germline values: CDR1 SGHKS, CDR2 YYEKEE (reference sequence). CDR3 protein: CASSLDPLAGVRNEQFF.

The gene calls are TRBV5-1 and TRBJ2-1; TCRdb's D call, TRBD1, is unchecked because there is no DNA. Germline CDR1 SGHRS, CDR2 YFSETQ. This CDR3 has 13 amino acids. CDR3 in amino acids: CASSPGGDNEQFF.

This chain joins TRBV3-1 and TRBJ2-3. The CDR3 has 14 amino acids. Looked up from germline, CDR1 is LGHDT and CDR2 is YNNKEL (reference sequence). CDR3 sequence reads: CASSPTAGTDTQYF.

The chain is built from TRBV10-3 and TRBJ2-1; with no DNA, the TCRdb D assignment of TRBD2 cannot be verified. CDR1 is ENHRY, CDR2 SYGVKD, per germline. This CDR3 has 14 residues. The CDR3 reads CAIEEALRDNEQFF.

The chain carries TRBV3-1 and TRBJ2-4; TCRdb proposes TRBD1, but this gene call is untestable without DNA. Germline-derived CDR1 and CDR2 are LGHDT and YNNKEL (reference sequence). CDR3 length: 18 amino acids. The CDR3: CASSQGGAAKRTKNIQYF.

CDR3 residues: CATSEPEQGSRDQPQHF. The V call is TRBV24-1, the J call TRBJ1-5; TCRdb's D call, TRBD1, is unchecked because there is no DNA. From germline, CDR1 is KGHDR and CDR2 SFDVKD. This CDR3 has 17 residues.

The chain employs TRBV10-3 and TRBJ2-1; the TCRdb call, TRBD2, lacks DNA for checking. This CDR3 has 15 residues. CDR1 and CDR2 from the germline V gene are ENHRY and SYGVKD. This CDR3 is CAISFGLAGGIEQFF.

The J gene is TRBJ2-3, the V gene TRBV28; no DNA is available, so the TRBD1 call from TCRdb remains unchecked. The CDR3 spans 15 residues. Germline V gives CDR1 MDHEN, CDR2 SYDVKM. CDR3 region: CASISGTTSTDTQYF.

The gene calls are TRBV7-3 and TRBJ2-4; checking the TCRdb D call of TRBD1 is not possible without DNA. The germline V gene encodes CDR1 SGHTA and CDR2 FQGTGA. The CDR3 is 16 amino acids. The chain's CDR3 is CASSPGGVIGENIQYF.

The chain is built from TRBV7-2 and TRBJ2-2; checking the TCRdb D call of TRBD2 is not possible without DNA. The CDR3 runs to 15 residues. Germline V gene data show CDR1 as SGHTA and CDR2 as FQGNSA. The CDR3 sequence: CASSSKRGDTGELFF.

The chain couples TRBV5-1 to TRBJ2-1; TCRdb's D gene call, TRBD2, goes unchecked for lack of DNA. The CDR3 is 20 amino acids. Germline lookup yields CDR1 SGHRS and CDR2 YFSETQ. Here the CDR3 reads CASSLALGLAGPLGRNEQFF.

The chain uses TRBV27 and TRBJ1-2; checking the TCRdb D call of TRBD1 is not possible without DNA. This CDR3 has 15 amino acids. In germline, CDR1 is MNHEY, CDR2 SMNVEV (reference sequence). CDR3 residues: CASSFLGQGARGYTF.

The J gene is TRBJ2-1, the V gene TRBV24-1; there is no DNA to check the TCRdb D call of TRBD2. CDR1 and CDR2 (germline): KGHDR, SFDVKD. The CDR3 totals 16 residues. The CDR3 spells CATSDTGTSGGFEQFF.

The CDR3 here is CASSIDLGQRGNQPQHF. V and J are TRBV19 and TRBJ1-5. Germline CDR1 is LNHDA and CDR2 is SQIVND (reference sequence). The CDR3 is 17 amino acids.

The rearrangement uses TRBV30 and TRBJ1-2. This CDR3 has 14 residues. Germline CDR1 is GTSNPN and CDR2 is SVGIG (reference sequence). CDR3 amino acids: CAWSVRPRLYGYTF.

V gene TRBV14 combines with J gene TRBJ2-5; TCRdb's D call of TRBD2 is untestable without DNA. The germline gives CDR1 SGHDN, CDR2 FVKESK. The CDR3 runs to 14 residues. The CDR3 reads CASSPRLGRETQYF.

CDR3 loop: CAITDGAGTGELFF. The gene calls are TRBV10-3 and TRBJ2-2; TCRdb's D gene call, TRBD1, goes unchecked for lack of DNA. Germline CDR1 is ENHRY and CDR2 is SYGVKD. The CDR3 has 14 residues.

The CDR3 sequence is CASSIKQGSTEAFF. The chain is built from TRBV19 and TRBJ1-1; TCRdb's assignment of TRBD1 cannot be checked, as there is no DNA. The CDR3 is 14 amino acids. Germline loops: CDR1 LNHDA, CDR2 SQIVND (reference sequence).

The gene calls are TRBV7-2 and TRBJ1-5; as DNA is missing, the TRBD1 call by TCRdb cannot be tested. The CDR3 runs 15 residues. CDR1 and CDR2 (germline): SGHTA, FQGNSA. The CDR3 loop reads CASSRTGVSNQPQHF.

The V and J genes are TRBV5-1 and TRBJ1-2. This CDR3 spans 14 amino acids. In germline, CDR1 is SGHRS, CDR2 YFSETQ. The CDR3 sequence: CASSLDSSFYGYTF. The full variable domain, rest sourced from reference TRBV5-1 and TRBJ1-2, is KAGVTQTPRYLIKTRGQQVTLSCSPISGHRSVSWYQQTPGQGLQFLFEYFSETQRNKGNFPGRFSGRQFSNSRSEMNVSTLELGDSALYLCASSLDSSFYGYTFGSGTRLTVV.